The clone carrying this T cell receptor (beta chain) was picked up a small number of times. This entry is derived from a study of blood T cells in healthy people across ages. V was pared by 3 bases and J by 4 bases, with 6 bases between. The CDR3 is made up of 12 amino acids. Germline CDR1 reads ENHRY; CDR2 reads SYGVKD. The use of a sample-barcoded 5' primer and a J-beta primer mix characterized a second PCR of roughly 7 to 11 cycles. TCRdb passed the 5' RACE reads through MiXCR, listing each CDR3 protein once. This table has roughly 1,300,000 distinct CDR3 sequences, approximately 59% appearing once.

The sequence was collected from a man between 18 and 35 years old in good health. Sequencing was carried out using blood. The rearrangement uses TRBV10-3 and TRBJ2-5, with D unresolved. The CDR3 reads CAISDKGETQYF. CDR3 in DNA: TGTGCCATCAGTGATAAGGGAGAGACCCAGTACTTC.